These T cell receptor beta chains were read from a single sample in a study of blood T cell repertoires in COVID-19. Here immunoSEQ multiplex PCR was the method, and the copy in TCRdb shows in-frame clones only, minus some. In the table there are about 270,000 clones, 86% of which are singletons. Sequencing input: PBMCs or T cells enriched from blood (not recorded which). The receptors stem from a woman under 30 who had recovered from COVID-19. CDR3s include the opening cysteine and the closing phenylalanine or tryptophan. Fields, in order: clone size, D gene, V gene, J gene, CDR3 protein, CDR3 DNA. D genes are given only for firm matches. Some rows mark clone size as missing; the rest say once, few, many or name a class of expanded clone.

NA	TRBD1	TRBV27	TRBJ2-7	CASSFSGTGAFNEQYF	TGTGCCAGCAGTTTTTCCGGGACAGGGGCCTTCAACGAGCAGTACTTC
NA	NA	TRBV5-1	TRBJ2-4	CASSLTVVKNIQYF	TGCGCCAGCAGCTTGACGGTTGTCAAAAACATTCAGTACTTC
NA	TRBD1	TRBV30	TRBJ2-7	CAWSLGQGFSSYEQYF	TGTGCCTGGAGCCTCGGACAGGGGTTTAGCTCCTACGAGCAGTACTTC
NA	TRBD2	TRBV7-2	TRBJ2-1	CASSTRGSSYNEQFF	TGTGCCAGCAGCACCCGCGGGAGCTCCTACAATGAGCAGTTCTTC
NA	TRBD1	TRBV28	TRBJ2-5	CASSAPRTGNWLETQYF	TGTGCCAGCAGTGCCCCACGGACAGGGAACTGGCTAGAGACCCAGTACTTC
once	NA	TRBV7-9	TRBJ1-2	CASSLRQVGYTF	TGTGCCAGCAGCTTAAGACAGGTTGGCTACACCTTC
NA	NA	TRBV11-3	TRBJ2-1	CASSTGELDEQFF	TGTGCCAGCAGCACCGGGGAGCTCGATGAGCAGTTCTTC
NA	NA	TRBV5-4	TRBJ1-1	CASSLNRANTEAFF	TGTGCCAGCAGCTTGAACAGGGCGAACACTGAAGCTTTCTTT
NA	NA	TRBV7-9	TRBJ2-1	CASSLERTWYNEQFF	TGTGCCAGCAGCTTGGAGAGGACTTGGTACAATGAGCAGTTCTTC
NA	TRBD1	TRBV12-3/TRBV12-4	TRBJ1-1	CASSFDREDEAFF	TGTGCCAGCAGTTTCGACAGGGAGGATGAAGCTTTCTTT
once	TRBD2	TRBV11-2	TRBJ2-7	CASSPSSGVYEQYF	TGTGCCAGCAGCCCGTCTAGCGGGGTCTACGAGCAGTACTTC
NA	TRBD2	TRBV19	TRBJ2-1	CASSPSGYSYNEQFF	TGTGCCAGTAGCCCTAGCGGGTACTCCTACAATGAGCAGTTCTTC
NA	NA	TRBV4-1	TRBJ2-2	CASSQVAGYAGELFF	TGCGCCAGCAGCCAAGTTGCAGGGTATGCGGGGGAGCTGTTTTTT
NA	NA	TRBV18	TRBJ1-5	CASSLGGDQPQHF	TGTGCCAGCTCACTTGGGGGCGACCAGCCCCAGCATTTT
few	NA	TRBV30	TRBJ1-6	CAWSVSLIPSPLHF	TGTGCCTGGAGTGTCAGTCTCATCCCTTCACCCCTCCACTTT